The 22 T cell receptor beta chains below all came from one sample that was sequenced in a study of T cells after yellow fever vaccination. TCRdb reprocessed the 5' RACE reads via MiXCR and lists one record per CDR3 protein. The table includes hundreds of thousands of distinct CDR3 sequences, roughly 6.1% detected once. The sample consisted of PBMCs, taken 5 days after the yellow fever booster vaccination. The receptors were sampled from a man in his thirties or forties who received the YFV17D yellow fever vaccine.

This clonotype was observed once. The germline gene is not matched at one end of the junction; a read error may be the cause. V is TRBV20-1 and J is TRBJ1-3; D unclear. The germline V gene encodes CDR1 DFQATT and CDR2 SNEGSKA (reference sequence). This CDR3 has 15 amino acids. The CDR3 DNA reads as TGCATTGCTAGAGATTTCGGGTTCTCTGGAAACACCATATATTTT. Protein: CIARDFGFSGNTIYF.

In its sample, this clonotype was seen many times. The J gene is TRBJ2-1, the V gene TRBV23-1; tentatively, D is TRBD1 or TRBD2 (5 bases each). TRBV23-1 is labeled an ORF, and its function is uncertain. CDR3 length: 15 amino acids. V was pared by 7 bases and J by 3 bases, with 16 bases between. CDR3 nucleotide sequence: TGCGCCAGCAATTCCGGGACGGACGACTACAATGAGCAGTTCTTC. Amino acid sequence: CASNSGTDDYNEQFF.

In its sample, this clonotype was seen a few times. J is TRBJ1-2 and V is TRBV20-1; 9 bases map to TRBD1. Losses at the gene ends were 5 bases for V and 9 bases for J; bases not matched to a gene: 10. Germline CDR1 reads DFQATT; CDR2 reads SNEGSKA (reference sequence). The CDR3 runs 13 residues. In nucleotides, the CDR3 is TGCAGTGCTGGGCCCTCGGGACAGGGTAGCTACACCTTC. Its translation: CSAGPSGQGSYTF.

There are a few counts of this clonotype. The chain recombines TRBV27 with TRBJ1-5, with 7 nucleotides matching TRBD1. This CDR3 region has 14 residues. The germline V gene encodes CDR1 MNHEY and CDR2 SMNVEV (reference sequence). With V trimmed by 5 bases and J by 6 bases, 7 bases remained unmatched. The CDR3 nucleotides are TGTGCCAGCAGTCCAAACAGGGGTGGTCAGCCCCAGCATTTT. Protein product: CASSPNRGGQPQHF.

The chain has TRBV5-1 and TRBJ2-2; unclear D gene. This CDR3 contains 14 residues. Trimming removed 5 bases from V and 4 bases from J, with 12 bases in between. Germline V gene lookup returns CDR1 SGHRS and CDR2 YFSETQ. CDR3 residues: CASSDLDSTGELFF. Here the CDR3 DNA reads TGCGCCAGCAGTGACTTAGACTCCACCGGGGAGCTGTTTTTT.

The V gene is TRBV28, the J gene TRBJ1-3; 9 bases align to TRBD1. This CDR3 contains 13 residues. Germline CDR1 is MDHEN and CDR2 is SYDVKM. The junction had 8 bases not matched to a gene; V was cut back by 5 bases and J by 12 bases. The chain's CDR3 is CASSPRTGVIIYF. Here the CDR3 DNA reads TGTGCCAGCAGTCCTCGGACAGGGGTAATCATATATTTT.

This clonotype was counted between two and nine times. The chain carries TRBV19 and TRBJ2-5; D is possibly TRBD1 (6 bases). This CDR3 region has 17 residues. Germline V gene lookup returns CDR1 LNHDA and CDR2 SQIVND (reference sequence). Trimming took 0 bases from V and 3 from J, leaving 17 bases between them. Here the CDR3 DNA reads TGTGCCAGTAGTATAGATCCGACGGCGGCAGGGGAAGAGACCCAGTACTTC. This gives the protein CASSIDPTAAGEETQYF. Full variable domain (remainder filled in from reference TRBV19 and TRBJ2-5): DGGITQSPKYLFRKEGQNVTLSCEQNLNHDAMYWYRQDPGQGLRLIYYSQIVNDFQKGDIAEGYSVSREKKESFPLTVTSAQKNPTAFYLCASSIDPTAAGEETQYFGPGTRLLVL.

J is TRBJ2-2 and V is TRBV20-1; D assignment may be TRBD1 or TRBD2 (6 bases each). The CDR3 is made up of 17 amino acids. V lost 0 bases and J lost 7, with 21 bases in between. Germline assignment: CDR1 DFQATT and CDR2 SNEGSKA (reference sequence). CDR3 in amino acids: CSARDLFVGGEDGELFF. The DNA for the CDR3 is TGCAGTGCTAGAGATCTTTTTGTCGGGGGCGAGGACGGGGAGCTGTTTTTT.

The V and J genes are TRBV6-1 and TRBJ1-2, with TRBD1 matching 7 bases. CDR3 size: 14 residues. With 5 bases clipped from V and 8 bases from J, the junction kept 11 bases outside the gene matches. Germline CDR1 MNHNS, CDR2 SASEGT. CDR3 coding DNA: TGTGCCAGCAGTACCATAGGGGGCATCGGGGGCTACACCTTC. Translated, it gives CASSTIGGIGGYTF.

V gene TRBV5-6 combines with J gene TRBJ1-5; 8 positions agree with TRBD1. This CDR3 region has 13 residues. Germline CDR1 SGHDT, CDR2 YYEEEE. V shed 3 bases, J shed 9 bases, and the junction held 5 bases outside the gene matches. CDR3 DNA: TGTGCCAGCAGCTCCGGACAGGGTTCGCCCCAGCATTTT. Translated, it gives CASSSGQGSPQHF.

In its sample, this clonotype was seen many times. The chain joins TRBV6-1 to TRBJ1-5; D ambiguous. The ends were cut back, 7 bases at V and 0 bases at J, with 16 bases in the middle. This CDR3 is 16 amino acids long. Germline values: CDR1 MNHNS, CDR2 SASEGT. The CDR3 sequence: CASTIGRLDSNQPQHF. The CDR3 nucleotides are TGTGCCAGCACCATAGGACGGCTTGATAGCAATCAGCCCCAGCATTTT.

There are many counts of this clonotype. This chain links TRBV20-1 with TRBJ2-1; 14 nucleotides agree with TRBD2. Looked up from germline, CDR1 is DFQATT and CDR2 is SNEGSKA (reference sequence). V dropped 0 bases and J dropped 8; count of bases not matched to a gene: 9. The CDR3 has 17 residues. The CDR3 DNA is TGCAGTGCTAGAGATTACGGGACTAGCGGGAGCCTCTATGAGCAGTTCTTC. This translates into CSARDYGTSGSLYEQFF.

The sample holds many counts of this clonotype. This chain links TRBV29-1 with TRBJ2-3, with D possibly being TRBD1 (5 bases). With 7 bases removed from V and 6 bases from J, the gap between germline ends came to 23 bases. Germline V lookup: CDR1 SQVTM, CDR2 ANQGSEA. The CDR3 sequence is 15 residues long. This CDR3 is CSGRKGRNTADTQYF. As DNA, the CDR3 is TGCAGCGGGCGGAAGGGGCGCAATACAGCGGATACGCAGTATTTT.

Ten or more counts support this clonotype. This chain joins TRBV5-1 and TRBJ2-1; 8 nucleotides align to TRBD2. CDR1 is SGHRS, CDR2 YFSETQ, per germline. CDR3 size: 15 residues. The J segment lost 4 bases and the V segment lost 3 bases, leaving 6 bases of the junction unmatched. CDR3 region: CASSSSGSGYNEQFF. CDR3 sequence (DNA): TGCGCCAGCAGCTCCAGCGGGAGCGGTTACAATGAGCAGTTCTTC.

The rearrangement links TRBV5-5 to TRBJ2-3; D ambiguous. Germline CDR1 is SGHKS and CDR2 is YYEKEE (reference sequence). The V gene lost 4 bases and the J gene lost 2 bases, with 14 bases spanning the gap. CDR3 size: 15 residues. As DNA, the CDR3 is TGTGCCAGCAGCCCTGGGGTCTACTACACAGATACGCAGTATTTT. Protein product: CASSPGVYYTDTQYF.

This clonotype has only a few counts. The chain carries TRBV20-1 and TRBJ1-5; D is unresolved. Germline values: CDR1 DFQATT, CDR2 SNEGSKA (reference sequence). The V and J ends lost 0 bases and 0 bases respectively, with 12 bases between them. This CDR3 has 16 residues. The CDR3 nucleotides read TGCAGTGCTAGAGATAGCAGCGCTTATAGCAATCAGCCCCAGCATTTT. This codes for CSARDSSAYSNQPQHF.

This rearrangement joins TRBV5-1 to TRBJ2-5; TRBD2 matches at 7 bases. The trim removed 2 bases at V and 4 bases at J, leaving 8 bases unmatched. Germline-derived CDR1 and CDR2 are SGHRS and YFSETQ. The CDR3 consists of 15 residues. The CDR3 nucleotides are TGCGCCAGCAGCTTAAGGGAGGGCCGAGGAGAGACCCAGTACTTC. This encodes CASSLREGRGETQYF.

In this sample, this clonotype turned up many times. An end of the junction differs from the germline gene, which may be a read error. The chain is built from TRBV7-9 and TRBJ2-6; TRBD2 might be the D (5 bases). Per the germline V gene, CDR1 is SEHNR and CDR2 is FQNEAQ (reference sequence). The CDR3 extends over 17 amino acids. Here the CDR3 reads CASSLAPGYAGANVLTF. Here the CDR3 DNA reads TGTGCCAGCAGCCTAGCACCCGGGTACGCTGGGGCCAACGTCCTGACTTTC. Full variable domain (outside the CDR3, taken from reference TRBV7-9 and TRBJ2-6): DTGVSQNPRHKITKRGQNVTFRCDPISEHNRLYWYRQTLGQGPEFLTYFQNEAQLEKSRLLSDRFSAERPKGSFSTLEIQRTEQGDSAMYLCASSLAPGYAGANVLTFGAGSRLTVL.

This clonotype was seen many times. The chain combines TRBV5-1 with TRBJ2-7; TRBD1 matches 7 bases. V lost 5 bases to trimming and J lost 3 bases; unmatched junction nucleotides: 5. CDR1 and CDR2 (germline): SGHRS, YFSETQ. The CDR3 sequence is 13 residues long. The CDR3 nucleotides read TGCGCCAGCAGGTTCGGACAGGACTACGAGCAGTACTTC. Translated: CASRFGQDYEQYF.

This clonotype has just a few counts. This CDR3 is CASSLAYRQGSQPQHF. CDR3 in DNA: TGTGCCAGCAGCTTGGCCTACCGACAGGGAAGTCAGCCCCAGCATTTT. The chain links TRBV5-8 to TRBJ1-5; 7 bases are a match to TRBD1. The CDR3 has 16 residues. The germline V gene encodes CDR1 SGHTS and CDR2 YDEGEE. V lost 0 bases to trimming and J lost 6 bases; unmatched junction nucleotides: 9.

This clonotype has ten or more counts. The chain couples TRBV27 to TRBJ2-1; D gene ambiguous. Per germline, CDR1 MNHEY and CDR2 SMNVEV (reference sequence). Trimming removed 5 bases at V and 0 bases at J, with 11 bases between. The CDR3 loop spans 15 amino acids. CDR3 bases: TGTGCCAGCAGTACGGGTCCAATCTCCTACAATGAGCAGTTCTTC. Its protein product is CASSTGPISYNEQFF.

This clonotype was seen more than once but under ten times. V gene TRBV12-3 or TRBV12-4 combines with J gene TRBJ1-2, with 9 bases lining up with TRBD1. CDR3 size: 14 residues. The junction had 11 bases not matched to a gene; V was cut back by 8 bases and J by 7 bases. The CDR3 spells CASGEGTGYGGYTF. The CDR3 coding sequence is TGTGCCAGCGGGGAGGGGACAGGGTACGGTGGCTACACCTTC.